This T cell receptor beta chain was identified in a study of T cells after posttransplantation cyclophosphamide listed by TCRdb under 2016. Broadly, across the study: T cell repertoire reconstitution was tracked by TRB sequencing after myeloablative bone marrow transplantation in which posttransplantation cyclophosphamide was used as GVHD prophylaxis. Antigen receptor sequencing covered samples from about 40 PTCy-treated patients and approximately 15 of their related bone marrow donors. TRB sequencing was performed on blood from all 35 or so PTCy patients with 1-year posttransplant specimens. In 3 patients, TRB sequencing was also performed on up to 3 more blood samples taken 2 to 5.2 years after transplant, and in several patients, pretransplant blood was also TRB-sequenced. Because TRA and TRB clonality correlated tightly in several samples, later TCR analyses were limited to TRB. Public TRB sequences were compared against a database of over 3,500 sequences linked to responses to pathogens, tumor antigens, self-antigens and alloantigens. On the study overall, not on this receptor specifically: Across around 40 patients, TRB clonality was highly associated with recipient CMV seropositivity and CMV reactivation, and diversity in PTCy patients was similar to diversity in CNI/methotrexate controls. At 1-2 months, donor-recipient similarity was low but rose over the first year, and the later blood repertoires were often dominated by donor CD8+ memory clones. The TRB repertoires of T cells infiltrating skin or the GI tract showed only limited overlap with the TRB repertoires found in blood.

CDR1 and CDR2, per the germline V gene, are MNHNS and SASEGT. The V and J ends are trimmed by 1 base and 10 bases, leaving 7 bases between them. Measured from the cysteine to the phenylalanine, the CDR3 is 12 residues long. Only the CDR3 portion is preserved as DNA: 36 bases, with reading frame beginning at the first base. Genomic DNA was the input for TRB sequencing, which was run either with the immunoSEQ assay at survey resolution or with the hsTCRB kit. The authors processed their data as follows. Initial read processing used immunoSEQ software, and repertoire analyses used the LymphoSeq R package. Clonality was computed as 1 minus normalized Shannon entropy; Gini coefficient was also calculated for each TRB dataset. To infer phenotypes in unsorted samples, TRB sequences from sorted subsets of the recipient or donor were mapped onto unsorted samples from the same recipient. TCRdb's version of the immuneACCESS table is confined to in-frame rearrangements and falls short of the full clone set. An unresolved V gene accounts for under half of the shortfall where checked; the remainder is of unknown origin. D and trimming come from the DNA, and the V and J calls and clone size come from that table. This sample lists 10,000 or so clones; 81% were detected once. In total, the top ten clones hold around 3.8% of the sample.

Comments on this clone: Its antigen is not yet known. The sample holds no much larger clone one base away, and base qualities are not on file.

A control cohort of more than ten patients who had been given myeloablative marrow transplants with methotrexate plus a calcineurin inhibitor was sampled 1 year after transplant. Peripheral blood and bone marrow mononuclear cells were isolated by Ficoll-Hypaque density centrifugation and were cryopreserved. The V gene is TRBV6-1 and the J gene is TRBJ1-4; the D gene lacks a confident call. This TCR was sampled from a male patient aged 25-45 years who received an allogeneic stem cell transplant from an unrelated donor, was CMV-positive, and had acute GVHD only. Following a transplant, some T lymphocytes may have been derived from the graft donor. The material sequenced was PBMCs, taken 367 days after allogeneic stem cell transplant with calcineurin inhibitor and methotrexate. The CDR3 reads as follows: CASSEVGGKLFF. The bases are TGTGCCAGCAGTGAAGTCGGAGGAAAACTGTTTTTT.